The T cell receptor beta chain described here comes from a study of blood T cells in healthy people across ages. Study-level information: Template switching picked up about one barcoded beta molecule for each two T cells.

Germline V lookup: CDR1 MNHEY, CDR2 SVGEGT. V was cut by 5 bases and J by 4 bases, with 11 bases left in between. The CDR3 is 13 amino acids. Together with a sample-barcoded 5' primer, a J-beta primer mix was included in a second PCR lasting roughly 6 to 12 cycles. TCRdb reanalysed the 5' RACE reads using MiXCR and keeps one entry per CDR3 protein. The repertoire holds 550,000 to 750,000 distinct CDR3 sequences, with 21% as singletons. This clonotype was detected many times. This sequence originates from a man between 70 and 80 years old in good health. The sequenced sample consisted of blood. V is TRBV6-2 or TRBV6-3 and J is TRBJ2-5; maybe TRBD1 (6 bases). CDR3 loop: CASSPRDTETQYF. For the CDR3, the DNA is TGTGCCAGCAGTCCGAGGGACACAGAGACCCAGTACTTC.